This T cell receptor beta chain was observed in a study of neurological immune-mediated disorders. The CDR3 is 14 residues long. Trimming stripped 0 bases from V and 3 bases from J, with 7 bases between. Per the germline V gene, CDR1 is MDHEN and CDR2 is SYDVKM. TCRdb called the 5' RACE reads again in MiXCR, with one record for every CDR3 protein. The top ten hold roughly 6.4% of the sample, which has around 94,000 distinct CDR3 sequences, 3% to 4.5% seen once. This clonotype was picked up many times. Sample: PBMCs. The chain links TRBV28 to TRBJ2-3; D might be TRBD2 (5 bases). The source is a woman between 18 and 29 years old with multiple sclerosis. In nucleotides, the CDR3 is TGTGCCAGCAGTTTATGGTCGGGGACAGATACGCAGTATTTT. As protein: CASSLWSGTDTQYF.